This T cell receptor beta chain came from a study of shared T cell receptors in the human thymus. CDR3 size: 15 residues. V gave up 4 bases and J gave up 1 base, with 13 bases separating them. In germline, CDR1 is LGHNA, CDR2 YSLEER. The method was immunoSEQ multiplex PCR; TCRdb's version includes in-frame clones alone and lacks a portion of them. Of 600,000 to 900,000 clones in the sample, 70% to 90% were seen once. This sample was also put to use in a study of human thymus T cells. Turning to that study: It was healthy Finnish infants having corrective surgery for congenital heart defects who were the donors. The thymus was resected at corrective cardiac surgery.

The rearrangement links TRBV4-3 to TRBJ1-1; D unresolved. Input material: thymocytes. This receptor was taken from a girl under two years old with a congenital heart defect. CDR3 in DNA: TGCGCCAGCAGCCCCAAAGAGAGGGAGAACACTGAAGCTTTCTTT. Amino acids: CASSPKERENTEAFF.